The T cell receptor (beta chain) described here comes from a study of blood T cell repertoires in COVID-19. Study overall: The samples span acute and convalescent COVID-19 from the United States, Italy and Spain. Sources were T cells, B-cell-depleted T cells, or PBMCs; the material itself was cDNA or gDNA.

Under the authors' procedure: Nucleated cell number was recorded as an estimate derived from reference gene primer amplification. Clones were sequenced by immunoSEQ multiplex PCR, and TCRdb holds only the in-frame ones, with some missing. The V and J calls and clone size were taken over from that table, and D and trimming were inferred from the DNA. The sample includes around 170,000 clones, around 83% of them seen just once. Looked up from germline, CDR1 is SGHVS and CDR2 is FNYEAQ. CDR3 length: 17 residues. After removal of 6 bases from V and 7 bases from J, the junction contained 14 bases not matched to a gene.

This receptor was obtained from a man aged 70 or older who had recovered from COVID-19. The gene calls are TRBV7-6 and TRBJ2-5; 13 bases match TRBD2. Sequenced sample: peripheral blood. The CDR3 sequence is CASSFTGTSGTPGTQYF. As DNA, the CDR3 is TGTGCCAGCAGTTTTACCGGGACTAGCGGGACCCCAGGGACCCAGTACTTC.